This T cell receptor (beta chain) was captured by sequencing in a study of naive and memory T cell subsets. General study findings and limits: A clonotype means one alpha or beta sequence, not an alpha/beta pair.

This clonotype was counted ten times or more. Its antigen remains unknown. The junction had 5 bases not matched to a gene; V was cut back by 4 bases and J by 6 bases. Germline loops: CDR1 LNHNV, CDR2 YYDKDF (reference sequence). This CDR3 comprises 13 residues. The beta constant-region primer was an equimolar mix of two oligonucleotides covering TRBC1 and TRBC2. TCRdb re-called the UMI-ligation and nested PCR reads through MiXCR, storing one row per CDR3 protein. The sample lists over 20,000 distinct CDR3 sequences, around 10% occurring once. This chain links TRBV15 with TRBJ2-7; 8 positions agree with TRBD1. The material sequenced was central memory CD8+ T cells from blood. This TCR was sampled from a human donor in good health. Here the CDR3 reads CATSTLDRGEQYF. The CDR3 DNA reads TGTGCCACCAGCACTCTCGACAGGGGCGAGCAGTACTTC.